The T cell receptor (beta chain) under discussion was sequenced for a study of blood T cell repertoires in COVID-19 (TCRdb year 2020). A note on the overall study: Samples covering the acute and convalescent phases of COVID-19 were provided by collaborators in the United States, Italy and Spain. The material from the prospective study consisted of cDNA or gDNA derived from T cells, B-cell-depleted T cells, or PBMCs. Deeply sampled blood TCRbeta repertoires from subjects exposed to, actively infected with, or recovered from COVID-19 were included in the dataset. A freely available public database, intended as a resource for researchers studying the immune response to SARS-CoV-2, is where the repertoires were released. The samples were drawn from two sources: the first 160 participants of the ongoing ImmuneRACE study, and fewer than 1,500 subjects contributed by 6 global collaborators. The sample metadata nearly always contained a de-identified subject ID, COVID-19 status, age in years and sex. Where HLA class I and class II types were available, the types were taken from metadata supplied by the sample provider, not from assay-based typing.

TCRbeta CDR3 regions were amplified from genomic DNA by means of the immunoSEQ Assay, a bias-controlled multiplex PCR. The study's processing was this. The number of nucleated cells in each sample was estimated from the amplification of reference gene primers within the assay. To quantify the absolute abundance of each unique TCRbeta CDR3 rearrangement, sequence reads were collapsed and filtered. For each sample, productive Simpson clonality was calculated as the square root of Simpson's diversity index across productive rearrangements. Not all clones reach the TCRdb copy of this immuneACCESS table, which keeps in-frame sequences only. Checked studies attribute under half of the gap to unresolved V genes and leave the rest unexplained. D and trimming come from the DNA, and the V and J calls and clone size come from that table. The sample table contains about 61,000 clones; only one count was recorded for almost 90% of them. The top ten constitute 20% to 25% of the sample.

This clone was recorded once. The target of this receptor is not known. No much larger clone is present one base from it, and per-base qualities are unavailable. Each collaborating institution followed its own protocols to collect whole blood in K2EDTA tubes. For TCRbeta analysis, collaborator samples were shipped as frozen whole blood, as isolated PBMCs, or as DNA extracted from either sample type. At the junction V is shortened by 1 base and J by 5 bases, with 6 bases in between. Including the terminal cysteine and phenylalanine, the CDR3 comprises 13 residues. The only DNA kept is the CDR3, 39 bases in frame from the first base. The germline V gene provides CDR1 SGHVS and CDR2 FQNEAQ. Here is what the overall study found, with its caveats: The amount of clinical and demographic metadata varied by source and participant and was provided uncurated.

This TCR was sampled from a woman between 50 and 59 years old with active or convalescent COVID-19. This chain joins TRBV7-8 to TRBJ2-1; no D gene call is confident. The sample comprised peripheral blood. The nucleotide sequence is TGTGCCAGCAGCTTAGGGCTTGACAATGAGCAGTTCTTC. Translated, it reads CASSLGLDNEQFF.